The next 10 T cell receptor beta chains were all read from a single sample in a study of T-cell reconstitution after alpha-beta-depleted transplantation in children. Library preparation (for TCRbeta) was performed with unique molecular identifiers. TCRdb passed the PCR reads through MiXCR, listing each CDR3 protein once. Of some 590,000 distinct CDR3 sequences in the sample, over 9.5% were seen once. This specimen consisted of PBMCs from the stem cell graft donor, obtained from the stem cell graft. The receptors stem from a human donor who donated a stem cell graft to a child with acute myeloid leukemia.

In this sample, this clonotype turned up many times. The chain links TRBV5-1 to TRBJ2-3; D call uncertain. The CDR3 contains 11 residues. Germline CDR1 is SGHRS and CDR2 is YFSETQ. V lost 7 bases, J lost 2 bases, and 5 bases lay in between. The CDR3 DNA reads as TGCGCCAGCGGATTCACAGATACGCAGTATTTT. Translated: CASGFTDTQYF. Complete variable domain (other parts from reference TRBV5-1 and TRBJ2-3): KAGVTQTPRYLIKTRGQQVTLSCSPISGHRSVSWYQQTPGQGLQFLFEYFSETQRNKGNFPGRFSGRQFSNSRSEMNVSTLELGDSALYLCASGFTDTQYFGPGTRLTVL.

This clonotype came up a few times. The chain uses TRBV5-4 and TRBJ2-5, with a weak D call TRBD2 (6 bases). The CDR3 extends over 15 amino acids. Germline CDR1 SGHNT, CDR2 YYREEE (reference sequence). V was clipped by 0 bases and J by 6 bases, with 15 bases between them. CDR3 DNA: TGTGCCAGCAGCTTGGCCCCGGGAGTAGGAAAGACCCAGTACTTC. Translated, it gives CASSLAPGVGKTQYF.

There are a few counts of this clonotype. The CDR3 DNA sequence: TGTGCCAGCAGCTTCGACCCTGCCGCATCCTACGAGCAGTACTTC. Amino acid sequence: CASSFDPAASYEQYF. The gene calls are TRBV7-8 and TRBJ2-7; D not certain. V lost 3 bases, J lost 1 base, and 13 bases lay in between. Per germline, CDR1 SGHVS and CDR2 FQNEAQ. This CDR3 has 15 amino acids.

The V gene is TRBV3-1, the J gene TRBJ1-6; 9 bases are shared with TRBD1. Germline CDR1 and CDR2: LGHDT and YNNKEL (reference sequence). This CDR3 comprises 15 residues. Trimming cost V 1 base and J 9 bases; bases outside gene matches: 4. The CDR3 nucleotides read TGTGCCAGCAGCCAAGGGACAGGGGCGACTTCACCCCTCCACTTT. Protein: CASSQGTGATSPLHF.

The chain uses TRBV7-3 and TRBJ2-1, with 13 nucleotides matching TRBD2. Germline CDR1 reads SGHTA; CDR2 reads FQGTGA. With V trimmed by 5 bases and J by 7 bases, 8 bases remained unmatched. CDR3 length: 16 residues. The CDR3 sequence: CASSPRLAGGSNEQFF. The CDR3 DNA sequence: TGTGCCAGCAGCCCCCGACTAGCGGGAGGTTCGAATGAGCAGTTCTTC.

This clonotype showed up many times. DNA for the CDR3: TGCGCCAGCAGCTTGGAGGGCCTAGCGGGAGGTTACGAGCAGTACTTC. This translates into CASSLEGLAGGYEQYF. The chain recombines TRBV5-1 with TRBJ2-7, with 11 nucleotides matching TRBD2. The CDR3 sequence is 16 residues long. The V gene end was trimmed by 0 bases and the J gene end by 4 bases; junction bases not matched to a gene: 6. Germline V gives CDR1 SGHRS, CDR2 YFSETQ.

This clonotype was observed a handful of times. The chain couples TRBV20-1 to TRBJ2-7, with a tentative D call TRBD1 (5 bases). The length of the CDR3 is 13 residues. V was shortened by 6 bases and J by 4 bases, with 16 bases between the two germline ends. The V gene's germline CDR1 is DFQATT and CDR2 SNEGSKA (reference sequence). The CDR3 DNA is TGCAGTGCCCCTAAAGGGGATTCATACGAGCAGTACTTC. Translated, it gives CSAPKGDSYEQYF.

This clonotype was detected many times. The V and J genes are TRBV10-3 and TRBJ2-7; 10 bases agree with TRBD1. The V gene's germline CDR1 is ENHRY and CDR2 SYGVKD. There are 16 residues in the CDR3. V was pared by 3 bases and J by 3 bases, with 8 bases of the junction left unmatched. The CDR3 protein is CAISDPRQGALYEQYF. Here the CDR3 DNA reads TGTGCCATCAGTGACCCAAGACAGGGGGCACTCTACGAGCAGTACTTC.

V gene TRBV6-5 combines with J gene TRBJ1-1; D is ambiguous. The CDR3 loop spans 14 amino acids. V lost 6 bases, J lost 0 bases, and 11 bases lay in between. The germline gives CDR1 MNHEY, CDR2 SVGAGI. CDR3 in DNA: TGTGCCAGCAGCCAGACACGCATGAACACTGAAGCTTTCTTT. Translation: CASSQTRMNTEAFF.

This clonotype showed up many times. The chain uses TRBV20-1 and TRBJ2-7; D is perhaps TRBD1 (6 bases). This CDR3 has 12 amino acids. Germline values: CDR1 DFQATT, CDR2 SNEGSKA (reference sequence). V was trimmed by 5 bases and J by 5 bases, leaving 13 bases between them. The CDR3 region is CSALTGKNEQYF. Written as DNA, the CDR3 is TGCAGTGCTCTAACAGGGAAAAACGAGCAGTACTTC.